The rows below give T cell receptor beta chains drawn from one sample of a study of cytomegalovirus exposure and HLA in healthy donors. Measured with immunoSEQ multiplex PCR; TCRdb has only the in-frame clones, and not every one. The sample table includes 150,000 to 250,000 clones. The specimen was PBMCs. These receptors came from a boy between 10 and 17 years old in good health and CMV-seronegative. Each CDR3 is given with its conserved first and last residue. The D gene is left open where the match is weak.

d_call,j_call,v_call,cdr3_aa,cdr3_nt
TRBD2,TRBJ2-5,TRBV14,CASSPPGGGPETQYF,TGTGCCAGCAGCCCCCCGGGGGGGGGTCCGGAGACCCAGTACTTC
NA,TRBJ2-7,TRBV7-9,CASSLLASYEQYF,TGTGCCAGCAGCTTACTAGCATCCTACGAGCAGTACTTC
NA,TRBJ2-6,TRBV10-3,CAISEYELGGNAGANVLTF,TGTGCCATCAGTGAGTATGAACTGGGGGGAAATGCTGGGGCCAACGTCCTGACTTTC
TRBD2,TRBJ2-1,TRBV4-1,CASSQDRGSGGVEQFF,TGCGCCAGCAGCCAAGATCGGGGTAGCGGGGGGGTTGAGCAGTTCTTC
NA,TRBJ1-4,TRBV28,CASTTTGREKLFF,TGTGCCAGCACTACCACAGGACGGGAAAAACTGTTTTTT
TRBD2,TRBJ2-5,TRBV7-2,CASSEERGWETQYF,TGTGCCAGCAGCGAGGAGCGGGGGTGGGAGACCCAGTACTTC
NA,TRBJ1-2,TRBV6-5,CASSYSFGGYGYTF,TGTGCCAGCAGTTACTCCTTCGGCGGCTATGGCTACACCTTC
TRBD1,TRBJ1-2,TRBV6-6,CASRNPGQGGYGYTF,TGTGCCAGCAGAAACCCGGGACAGGGGGGATATGGCTACACCTTC
NA,TRBJ1-1,TRBV30,CAWSGGRTFF,TGTGCCTGGAGTGGGGGGCGAACTTTCTTT
TRBD1,TRBJ1-2,TRBV7-2,CASSLTGDYGYTF,TGTGCCAGCAGCTTAACAGGGGACTATGGCTACACCTTC
NA,TRBJ1-1,TRBV6-6,CASRRARERRDTEAFF,TGTGCCAGCAGAAGGGCGAGGGAAAGGCGGGACACTGAAGCTTTCTTT
TRBD1,TRBJ1-4,TRBV28,CASRGTAPPRKLFF,TGTGCCAGCAGGGGGACAGCCCCTCCGCGAAAACTGTTTTTT
TRBD2,TRBJ2-2,TRBV4-1,CASSQWTSGGNPNTGELFF,TGCGCCAGCAGCCAATGGACTAGCGGGGGGAACCCGAACACCGGGGAGCTGTTTTTT
TRBD2,TRBJ2-2,TRBV13,CASSLAGGPGELFF,TGTGCCAGCAGCTTAGCGGGGGGGCCCGGGGAGCTGTTTTTT
NA,TRBJ1-6,TRBV19,CASSIPGTLHF,TGTGCCAGTAGTATACCGGGGACCCTCCACTTT